This T cell receptor (beta chain) is from a study of blood T cell repertoires in COVID-19. About the study: Samples of COVID-19 (acute and convalescent) were obtained from the United States, Italy and Spain. Sources were T cells, B-cell-depleted T cells, or PBMCs; the material itself was cDNA or gDNA.

CDR1 and CDR2 from the germline V gene are SGHRS and YFSETQ. V lost 5 bases and J lost 2, with 7 bases in between. The CDR3 length is 12 residues. Original handling: Nucleated cell counts were estimated from reference gene primer amplification. Sequencing was performed with immunoSEQ multiplex PCR; in TCRdb, only in-frame clones are kept and a portion is missing. Clone size and V and J calls were adopted from that table, with D and trimming inferred from the DNA. The table lists roughly 95,000 clones, roughly 82% of them singletons, with about 7% in the top ten. Sequencing was carried out using peripheral blood. The sequence derives from a man aged 45-65 years with active or convalescent COVID-19. V usage is TRBV5-1 and J usage is TRBJ2-5; D gene unclear. CDR3: CASRAQQETQYF. CDR3 in DNA: TGCGCCAGCAGAGCGCAGCAAGAGACCCAGTACTTC.